The 21 T cell receptor beta chains in this list originate from one sample, sequenced in a study of shared clonotypes between healthy human individuals. Sequencing used immunoSEQ multiplex PCR; TCRdb keeps in-frame clones, though not all of them. Here the sample spans about 480,000 clones, nearly 80% being singletons. The specimen sequenced was PBMCs. These receptors all stem from a woman in her thirties or forties in good health. Some clones in this sample may be carry-over from other donors' samples.

This clone was detected a few times. This chain links TRBV28 with TRBJ2-5; the D gene is possibly TRBD2 (6 bases). V was pared by 8 bases and J by 3 bases, with 13 bases between. Germline assignment: CDR1 MDHEN and CDR2 SYDVKM. The CDR3 is made up of 13 amino acids. The DNA of the CDR3 is TGTGCCAGCGGGGGTGGGGGGAAAGAGACCCAGTACTTC. The encoded protein is CASGGGGKETQYF.

The J gene is TRBJ2-2, the V gene TRBV29-1; D perhaps matches TRBD2 (6 bases). V lost 4 bases and J lost 3, with 12 bases in between. The CDR3 spans 14 residues. Germline lookup yields CDR1 SQVTM and CDR2 ANQGSEA. CDR3 sequence: CSVAAGWDTGELFF. CDR3 nucleotide sequence: TGCAGCGTTGCGGCGGGGTGGGACACCGGGGAGCTGTTTTTT.

With regard to this clone: This same CDR3 is encoded by further DNA sequences in the sample. The J gene is TRBJ2-5, the V gene TRBV2, with D hard to call. The CDR3 consists of 11 residues. The germline CDR1 and CDR2 sequences are SNHLY and FYNNEI. V gave up 3 bases and J gave up 4 bases, with 3 bases separating them. DNA for the CDR3: TGTGCCAGCAGTGAGGGAGAGACCCAGTACTTC. As protein: CASSEGETQYF.

About this clone itself: One end of the junction is discordant with germline, which a read error may explain. The rearrangement joins TRBV5-1 to TRBJ2-2; possible D gene TRBD2, 5 bases. Germline V CDR1 and CDR2: SGHRS, YFSETQ. The CDR3 spans 15 residues. The CDR3 region has the DNA TGCGCCAGCGGCTTAAGACCTAGCAAGGCCGGGGAGCTGTTTTTT. As protein: CASGLRPSKAGELFF.

For this clone: Different DNA sequences within this sample yield the same CDR3. The chain uses TRBV18 and TRBJ2-1; no firm D call. Per the germline V gene, CDR1 is KGHSH and CDR2 is LQKENI. Trimming removed 3 bases at V and 1 base at J, with 4 bases between. The CDR3 loop spans 13 amino acids. CDR3 in amino acids: CASSPPSYNEQFF. CDR3 in DNA: TGTGCCAGCTCACCCCCATCCTACAATGAGCAGTTCTTC.

The V and J genes are TRBV9 and TRBJ1-1; TRBD1 might be the D (6 bases). This CDR3 is built from 15 residues. The ends were cut back, 3 bases at V and 1 base at J, with 13 bases in the middle. Germline CDR1 SGDLS, CDR2 YYNGEE. CDR3 amino acids: CASSASTGGNTEAFF. In DNA, the CDR3 is TGTGCCAGCAGCGCTTCGACAGGAGGGAACACTGAAGCTTTCTTT.

The chain employs TRBV9 and TRBJ2-5; 9 bases match TRBD2. The ends lost 0 bases at V and 3 bases at J; junction bases unmatched: 3. The CDR3 has 15 amino acids. The germline gives CDR1 SGDLS, CDR2 YYNGEE. The CDR3 spells CASSVDGTSKETQYF. Here the CDR3 DNA reads TGTGCCAGCAGCGTAGACGGGACTAGCAAAGAGACCCAGTACTTC.

This clone was seen ten or more times. This chain connects TRBV6-1 to TRBJ2-6; D is ambiguous. CDR1 is MNHNS and CDR2 is SASEGT in the germline V gene. Trimming cost V 4 bases and J 1 base, with 8 bases left between them. This CDR3 is 15 amino acids long. The CDR3 region is CASSGEVSGANVLTF. The DNA of the CDR3 is TGTGCCAGCAGTGGGGAAGTATCTGGGGCCAACGTCCTGACTTTC.

The chain joins TRBV10-3 to TRBJ2-7; 7 nucleotides agree with TRBD2. There are 15 residues in the CDR3. With V trimmed by 5 bases and J by 4 bases, 11 bases remained unmatched. The germline V gene has CDR1 ENHRY and CDR2 SYGVKD. The CDR3 nucleotides read TGTGCCATCAGTTCTCTTCCGGCTAGCGGATACGAGCAGTACTTC. Translated: CAISSLPASGYEQYF.

The chain combines TRBV27 with TRBJ1-5, with D perhaps matching TRBD1 (5 bases). Trimming pared 7 bases from V and 4 bases from J, leaving 11 bases between. This CDR3 contains 13 residues. The germline V gene has CDR1 MNHEY and CDR2 SMNVEV (reference sequence). CDR3 sequence (DNA): TGTGCCAGCAAACTGAACAGGAATCAGCCCCAGCATTTT. Translation: CASKLNRNQPQHF.

The chain carries TRBV10-2 and TRBJ2-7; 7 bases align to TRBD1. The CDR3 contains 15 residues. V dropped 3 bases and J dropped 3; count of bases not matched to a gene: 8. Germline V gene lookup returns CDR1 WSHSY and CDR2 SAAADI. CDR3 sequence: CASSDLRDRFYEQYF. DNA of the CDR3: TGCGCCAGCAGTGACCTTCGGGACAGATTCTACGAGCAGTACTTC.

The chain uses TRBV28 and TRBJ2-1, with 8 bases matching TRBD2. This CDR3 contains 16 residues. The germline gives CDR1 MDHEN, CDR2 SYDVKM. The V segment lost 7 bases and the J segment 6 bases; nucleotides outside the gene matches: 14. The CDR3 loop reads CASTRGGLPLSNEQFF. As DNA, the CDR3 is TGTGCCAGCACCCGGGGGGGACTTCCTCTTTCCAATGAGCAGTTCTTC.

The chain recombines TRBV10-3 with TRBJ1-5; tentative D call: TRBD1 (5 bases). CDR1 and CDR2 (germline): ENHRY, SYGVKD. V was cut by 10 bases and J by 7 bases, with 17 bases left in between. This CDR3 spans 13 amino acids. CDR3 region: CATNPGFEQPQHF. The CDR3 bases are TGTGCCACCAACCCAGGGTTCGAACAGCCCCAGCATTTT.

This clone was observed a handful of times. V is TRBV18 and J is TRBJ1-6; D is unresolved. Looked up from germline, CDR1 is KGHSH and CDR2 is LQKENI. The V gene lost 4 bases and the J gene lost 7 bases, with 8 bases spanning the gap. The CDR3 runs to 13 residues. The CDR3: CASSLGPNSPLHF. The CDR3 DNA is TGTGCCAGCTCACTAGGACCCAATTCACCCCTCCACTTT.

This clone occurred a few times. The genes are TRBV4-3 and TRBJ1-2; D gene uncertain. This CDR3 is built from 15 residues. Trimming pared 0 bases from V and 2 bases from J, leaving 10 bases between. Germline loops: CDR1 LGHNA, CDR2 YSLEER. The DNA for the CDR3 is TGCGCCAGCAGCCAAGAGGAGGGAAAGAACTATGGCTACACCTTC. Amino acids: CASSQEEGKNYGYTF.

The J gene is TRBJ2-2, the V gene TRBV20-1; D is unclear. The CDR3 totals 10 residues. The V gene's germline CDR1 is DFQATT and CDR2 SNEGSKA (reference sequence). Trimming shortened V by 4 bases and J by 7 bases, and 4 bases separated the two germline ends. The CDR3, as DNA: TGCAGTGCTAATGACGGGGAGCTGTTTTTT. It codes for CSANDGELFF.

CDR3 loop: CASSFTAGIDEQYF. The CDR3 nucleotides read TGTGCCAGCAGCTTCACGGCAGGAATCGACGAGCAGTACTTC. The rearrangement links TRBV7-1 to TRBJ2-7; D ambiguous. TRBV7-1 carries the ORF label, with uncertain function. This CDR3 has 14 amino acids. V shed 4 bases and J shed 5 bases, with 15 bases lying between them.

The chain's CDR3 is CASSPSGTGLEQYF. CDR3 in DNA: TGTGCCAGCAGCCCATCCGGGACAGGGCTCGAGCAGTACTTC. V and J are TRBV7-3 and TRBJ2-7, with TRBD1 matching over 9 bases. The CDR3 loop spans 14 amino acids. The V segment lost 5 bases and the J segment 6 bases; nucleotides outside the gene matches: 8. From germline, CDR1 is SGHTA and CDR2 FQGTGA. Variable domain in full (rest from reference TRBV7-3 and TRBJ2-7): GAGVSQTPSNKVTEKGKYVELRCDPISGHTALYWYRQSLGQGPEFLIYFQGTGAADDSGLPNDRFFAVRPEGSVSTLKIQRTERGDSAVYLCASSPSGTGLEQYFGPGTRLTVT.

The gene calls are TRBV11-2 and TRBJ2-6; no clear D gene. CDR3 length: 17 amino acids. CDR1 and CDR2 (germline): SGHAT, FQNNGV. V was trimmed by 3 bases and J by 1 base, leaving 13 bases between them. The CDR3 region has the DNA TGTGCCAGCAGCTTTACACCGACTCCGTCTGGGGCCAACGTCCTGACTTTC. This encodes CASSFTPTPSGANVLTF.

The chain is built from TRBV7-3 and TRBJ2-1; 10 bases match TRBD2. Germline V gene data show CDR1 as SGHTA and CDR2 as FQGTGA. This CDR3 contains 15 residues. The ends lost 7 bases at V and 6 bases at J; junction bases unmatched: 9. The CDR3 protein is CASTPGAGGINEQFF. The CDR3 nucleotides read TGTGCCAGCACCCCCGGAGCGGGGGGGATCAATGAGCAGTTCTTC.

V and J are TRBV7-2 and TRBJ2-5; D is perhaps TRBD1 (6 bases). The V end lost 2 bases, the J end lost 1 base, and 11 bases lay between the germline ends. Germline V gene data show CDR1 as SGHTA and CDR2 as FQGNSA. This CDR3 contains 15 residues. The CDR3 coding sequence is TGTGCCAGCAGCTTATCGGGGACACCCCAAGAGACCCAGTACTTC. Translated: CASSLSGTPQETQYF.